This entry describes one TCR beta chain. Clones were sequenced by immunoSEQ multiplex PCR, and TCRdb holds only the in-frame ones, with some missing. This repertoire shows about 220,000 clones, about four fifths found once; its top ten account for under 3%. This sample stems from a study of blood T cell repertoires in COVID-19. Study-wide background: T cells, B-cell-depleted T cells, or PBMCs provided the cDNA or gDNA that served as material.

The J segment lost 7 bases and the V segment lost 4 bases, leaving 6 bases of the junction unmatched. Germline V gene lookup returns CDR1 SGHAT and CDR2 FQNNGV. This CDR3 contains 15 residues. The V gene is TRBV11-2, the J gene TRBJ2-1, with TRBD2 matching 11 bases. The clonotype comes from a woman aged 40 to 55 with active or convalescent COVID-19. The specimen sequenced was peripheral blood. The chain's CDR3 is CASSSRLAGSNEQFF. In nucleotides, the CDR3 is TGTGCCAGCAGCTCACGACTAGCGGGGTCGAATGAGCAGTTCTTC.